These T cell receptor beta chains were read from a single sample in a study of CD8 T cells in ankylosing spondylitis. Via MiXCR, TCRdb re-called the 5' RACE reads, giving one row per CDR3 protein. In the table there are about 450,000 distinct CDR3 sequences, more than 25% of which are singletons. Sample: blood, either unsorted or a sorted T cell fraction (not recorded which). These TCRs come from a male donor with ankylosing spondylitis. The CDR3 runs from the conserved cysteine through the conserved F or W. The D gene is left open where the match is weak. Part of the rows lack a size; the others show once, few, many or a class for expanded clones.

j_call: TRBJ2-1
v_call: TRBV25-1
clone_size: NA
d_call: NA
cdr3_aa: CASSDSALLGFF
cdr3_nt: TGTGCCAGCAGTGACTCGGCCCTACTGGGGTTCTTC

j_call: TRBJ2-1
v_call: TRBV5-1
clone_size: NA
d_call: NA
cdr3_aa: CASSSTSFSYNEQFF
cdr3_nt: TGCGCCAGCAGCTCAACTAGCTTCTCCTACAATGAGCAGTTCTTC

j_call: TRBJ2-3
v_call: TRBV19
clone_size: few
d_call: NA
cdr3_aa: CASSIEARTGLDTQYF
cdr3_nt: TGTGCCAGTAGTATAGAGGCGCGGACCGGACTCGATACGCAGTATTTT

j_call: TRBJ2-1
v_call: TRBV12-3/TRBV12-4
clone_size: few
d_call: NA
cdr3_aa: CASSHRDASPSYNEQFF
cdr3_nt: TGTGCCAGCAGTCACCGGGACGCCTCTCCTTCCTACAATGAGCAGTTCTTC

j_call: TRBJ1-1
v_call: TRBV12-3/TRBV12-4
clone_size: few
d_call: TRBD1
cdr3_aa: CASSHGTENTEAFF
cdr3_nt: TGTGCCAGCAGTCACGGGACAGAGAACACTGAAGCTTTCTTT

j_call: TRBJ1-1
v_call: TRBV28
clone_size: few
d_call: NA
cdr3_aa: CASSLGRPDTEAFF
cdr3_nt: TGTGCCAGCAGTTTAGGCAGGCCCGACACTGAAGCTTTCTTT

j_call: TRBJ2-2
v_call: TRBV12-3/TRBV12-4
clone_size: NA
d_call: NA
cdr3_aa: CASGGTYNTGELFF
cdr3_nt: TGTGCCAGCGGCGGGACATATAACACCGGGGAGCTGTTTTTT

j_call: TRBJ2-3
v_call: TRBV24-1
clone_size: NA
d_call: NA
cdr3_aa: CATLDYADTQYF
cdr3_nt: TGTGCCACCTTGGACTACGCAGATACGCAGTATTTT

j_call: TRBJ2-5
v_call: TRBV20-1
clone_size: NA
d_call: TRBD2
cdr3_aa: CSALSMREGRETQYF
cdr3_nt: TGCAGTGCTCTTTCTATGCGGGAGGGCCGGGAGACCCAGTACTTC

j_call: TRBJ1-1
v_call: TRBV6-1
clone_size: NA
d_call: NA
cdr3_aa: CASSEIRNTEAFF
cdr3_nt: TGTGCCAGCAGTGAGATCCGGAACACTGAAGCTTTCTTT

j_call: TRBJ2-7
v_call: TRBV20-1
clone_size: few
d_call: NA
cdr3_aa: CSANRAPGQYF
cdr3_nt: TGCAGTGCTAACCGGGCCCCGGGGCAGTACTTC

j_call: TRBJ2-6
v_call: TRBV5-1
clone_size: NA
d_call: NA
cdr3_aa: CATKGSSGANVLTF
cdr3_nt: TGCGCCACCAAAGGGTCCTCTGGGGCCAACGTCCTGACTTTC

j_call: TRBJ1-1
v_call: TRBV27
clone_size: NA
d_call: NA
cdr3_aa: CASCPTWENTEAFF
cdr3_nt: TGTGCCAGCTGCCCTACATGGGAGAACACTGAAGCTTTCTTT

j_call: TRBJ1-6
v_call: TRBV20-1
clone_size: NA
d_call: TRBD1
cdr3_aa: CSAGGQGVNSPLHF
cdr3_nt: TGCAGTGCCGGCGGACAGGGGGTGAATTCACCCCTCCACTTT

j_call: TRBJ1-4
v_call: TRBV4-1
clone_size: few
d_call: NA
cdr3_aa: CASSQDLNEKLFF
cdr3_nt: TGCGCCAGCAGCCAAGATTTAAATGAAAAACTGTTTTTT